Presented here are 28 T cell receptor beta chains from one specimen sequenced in a study of blood T cell repertoires in COVID-19. Some clones are missing from TCRdb's copy, which holds only in-frame ones; the method was immunoSEQ multiplex PCR. The data hold over 250,000 clones, with around nine tenths observed a single time. Sequencing input: PBMCs or T cells enriched from blood (not recorded which). Receptor source: a man in his forties or fifties who had recovered from COVID-19.

This chain links TRBV9 with TRBJ2-3, with 7 bases identical to TRBD2. Looked up from germline, CDR1 is SGDLS and CDR2 is YYNGEE. Unmatched junction bases numbered 8, after V lost 4 bases and J lost 0 bases. This CDR3 has 16 residues. CDR3 nucleotides: TGTGCCAGCAGCTTGGAACTAGCGCTAAGCACAGATACGCAGTATTTT. Protein product: CASSLELALSTDTQYF.

The gene calls are TRBV24-1 and TRBJ2-1; TRBD2 matches 7 bases. V gave up 0 bases and J gave up 7 bases; unmatched junction bases: 5. The CDR3 contains 15 residues. Germline loops: CDR1 KGHDR, CDR2 SFDVKD. CDR3 protein: CATSDLRQGGNEQFF. The CDR3 nucleotides read TGTGCCACCAGTGATTTGAGGCAGGGAGGGAATGAGCAGTTCTTC.

This chain connects TRBV10-2 to TRBJ2-2, with 7 bases fitting TRBD2. The germline CDR1 and CDR2 sequences are WSHSY and SAAADI. The CDR3 runs to 15 residues. This chain's CDR3 is CATWESGVLSGELFF. As DNA, the CDR3 is TGCGCAACCTGGGAGAGCGGGGTGTTGTCCGGGGAGCTGTTTTTT.

The chain has TRBV5-4 and TRBJ1-3, with D possibly being TRBD1 (6 bases). The CDR3 extends over 14 amino acids. The germline CDR1 and CDR2 sequences are SGHNT and YYREEE (reference sequence). The germline V and J ends were trimmed by 5 bases and 0 bases, with 9 bases remaining between them. The CDR3 here is CASSWDISGNTIYF. The CDR3 DNA sequence: TGTGCCAGCAGTTGGGACATCTCTGGAAACACCATATATTTT.

This clone was counted a single time. The gene calls are TRBV11-3 and TRBJ1-3; 7 bases align to TRBD1. The CDR3 runs 16 residues. Germline-derived CDR1 and CDR2 are SGHNT and YENEEA. The V and J ends lost 5 bases and 4 bases, in that order; junction bases with no gene match: 11. The CDR3 sequence is CASSTSGGISGNTIYF. CDR3 DNA sequence: TGTGCCAGCAGCACATCAGGGGGAATTTCAGGAAACACCATATATTTT.

This chain links TRBV7-9 with TRBJ1-2; D is undetermined. The CDR3 extends over 12 amino acids. The V end was cut by 4 bases, the J end by 7 bases, with 10 bases between. Germline V gene lookup returns CDR1 SEHNR and CDR2 FQNEAQ (reference sequence). The CDR3 nucleotides read TGTGCCAGCAGCTCCTCGGTTCCTGGCTACACCTTC. This sequence encodes CASSSSVPGYTF. Variable domain in full (rest from reference TRBV7-9 and TRBJ1-2): DTGVSQNPRHKITKRGQNVTFRCDPISEHNRLYWYRQTLGQGPEFLTYFQNEAQLEKSRLLSDRFSAERPKGSFSTLEIQRTEQGDSAMYLCASSSSVPGYTFGSGTRLTVV.

This clone was recorded a few times. V and J are TRBV2 and TRBJ1-5; D perhaps matches TRBD1 (5 bases). Between the trimmed V and J ends, which lost 7 bases and 7 bases, there was a span of 23 bases. The CDR3 is 16 amino acids. Germline loops: CDR1 SNHLY, CDR2 FYNNEI. The CDR3 here is CASTPIPWDSKQPQHF. Here the CDR3 DNA reads TGTGCCAGCACCCCTATCCCCTGGGACTCGAAGCAGCCCCAGCATTTT. The full variable domain, completed using reference TRBV2 and TRBJ1-5, is EPEVTQTPSHQVTQMGQEVILRCVPISNHLYFYWYRQILGQKVEFLVSFYNNEISEKSEIFDDQFSVERPDGSNFTLKIRSTKLEDSAMYFCASTPIPWDSKQPQHFGDGTRLSIL.

J is TRBJ1-1 and V is TRBV5-5, with D perhaps matching TRBD1 (5 bases). CDR1 SGHKS and CDR2 YYEKEE come from the germline V gene (reference sequence). This CDR3 has 16 residues. The germline V and J ends were trimmed by 0 bases and 1 base, with 13 bases remaining between them. The CDR3 here is CASSLVAGSGNTEAFF. DNA of the CDR3: TGTGCCAGCAGCTTGGTAGCAGGGTCAGGGAACACTGAAGCTTTCTTT.

The rearrangement joins TRBV28 to TRBJ2-1, with D uncertain. V lost 2 bases and J lost 10, with 9 bases in between. The CDR3 is 12 amino acids. Germline values: CDR1 MDHEN, CDR2 SYDVKM. The CDR3 loop is CASSLINIEQFF. DNA for the CDR3: TGTGCCAGCAGTTTAATAAACATAGAGCAGTTCTTC.

The V call is TRBV18, the J call TRBJ2-1; possibly TRBD1 for D (5 bases). The CDR3 runs to 16 residues. V lost 2 bases to trimming and J lost 2 bases, with 13 bases between them. The germline V gene has CDR1 KGHSH and CDR2 LQKENI. The chain's CDR3 is CASSPGARTTYNEQFF. The CDR3 region has the DNA TGTGCCAGCTCACCAGGGGCCCGCACCACCTACAATGAGCAGTTCTTC.

V and J are TRBV29-1 and TRBJ2-1; 12 positions match TRBD2. The CDR3 spans 14 residues. Germline V gene lookup returns CDR1 SQVTM and CDR2 ANQGSEA. J was trimmed by 2 bases and V by 5 bases; bases with no gene match: 1. The CDR3, as DNA: TGCAGCGTTTGGACTAGCGGGACCTACAATGAGCAGTTCTTC. Protein sequence: CSVWTSGTYNEQFF.

The chain links TRBV24-1 to TRBJ2-2, with 12 bases lining up with TRBD2. Germline lookup yields CDR1 KGHDR and CDR2 SFDVKD. This CDR3 region has 17 residues. V was pared by 10 bases and J by 4 bases, with 12 bases of the junction left unmatched. CDR3 amino acids: CATARTSGADGTGELFF. CDR3 in DNA: TGTGCCACGGCACGGACTAGCGGGGCCGATGGCACCGGGGAGCTGTTTTTT.

The chain links TRBV11-2 to TRBJ1-5; D possibly corresponds to TRBD1 (5 bases). Germline V gene sequence: CDR1 SGHAT, CDR2 FQNNGV. The CDR3 length is 15 residues. V shed 0 bases and J shed 0 bases, with 6 bases lying between them. The CDR3 sequence: CASSLDGHSNQPQHF. In nucleotides, the CDR3 is TGTGCCAGCAGCTTAGACGGACATAGCAATCAGCCCCAGCATTTT.

The V gene is TRBV18, the J gene TRBJ2-1; 14 bases map to TRBD2. Germline V lookup: CDR1 KGHSH, CDR2 LQKENI. This CDR3 contains 16 residues. The V gene end was trimmed by 2 bases and the J gene end by 6 bases; junction bases not matched to a gene: 3. The CDR3 is CASSPGLAGGGNEQFF. The DNA of the CDR3 is TGTGCCAGCTCACCAGGACTAGCGGGAGGCGGCAATGAGCAGTTCTTC.

The chain joins TRBV7-6 to TRBJ2-7, with 8 bases matching TRBD1. Looked up from germline, CDR1 is SGHVS and CDR2 is FNYEAQ. After removal of 5 bases from V and 0 bases from J, the junction contained 6 bases not matched to a gene. CDR3 length: 15 amino acids. Written as DNA, the CDR3 is TGTGCCAGCAGCCGACAGGGGTCTAGCTCCTACGAGCAGTACTTC. It encodes CASSRQGSSSYEQYF.

The CDR3 sequence: CSVDMEYQETQYF. The CDR3 DNA reads as TGCAGCGTTGATATGGAGTACCAAGAGACCCAGTACTTC. The chain recombines TRBV29-1 with TRBJ2-5; D is undetermined. This CDR3 spans 13 amino acids. Germline assignment: CDR1 SQVTM and CDR2 ANQGSEA. V was pared by 3 bases and J by 0 bases, with 8 bases between. Together with reference TRBV29-1 and TRBJ2-5, the CDR3 gives the full variable domain: SAVISQKPSRDICQRGTSLTIQCQVDSQVTMMFWYRQQPGQSLTLIATANQGSEATYESGFVIDKFPISRPNLTFSTLTVSNMSPEDSSIYLCSVDMEYQETQYFGPGTRLLVL.

The genes are TRBV7-9 and TRBJ2-1; D perhaps matches TRBD1 (5 bases). The CDR3 is 13 residues long. In germline, CDR1 is SEHNR, CDR2 FQNEAQ (reference sequence). V was trimmed by 3 bases and J by 8 bases, leaving 11 bases between them. In DNA, the CDR3 is TGTGCCAGCAGCTTGCCCTCAGGGTATGAGCAGTTCTTC. Its protein product is CASSLPSGYEQFF. The entire variable domain, with the rest obtained from reference TRBV7-9 and TRBJ2-1, is as follows: DTGVSQNPRHKITKRGQNVTFRCDPISEHNRLYWYRQTLGQGPEFLTYFQNEAQLEKSRLLSDRFSAERPKGSFSTLEIQRTEQGDSAMYLCASSLPSGYEQFFGPGTRLTVL.

This clone was found a few times. This chain links TRBV4-3 with TRBJ1-1; 8 bases match TRBD1. V lost 3 bases and J lost 4; bases outside the gene matches: 4. Germline-derived CDR1 and CDR2 are LGHNA and YSLEER. The CDR3 sequence is 14 residues long. Here the CDR3 reads CASSHVTGGTEAFF. The CDR3 DNA sequence: TGCGCCAGCAGCCATGTAACAGGGGGCACTGAAGCTTTCTTT.

The rearrangement uses TRBV28 and TRBJ1-5; 10 bases map to TRBD1. Germline loops: CDR1 MDHEN, CDR2 SYDVKM. V dropped 7 bases and J dropped 6; count of bases not matched to a gene: 12. The CDR3 length is 16 residues. Here the CDR3 reads CASISWGTGETQPQHF. CDR3 coding DNA: TGTGCCAGCATATCATGGGGGACAGGGGAGACTCAGCCCCAGCATTTT.

This chain joins TRBV4-1 and TRBJ1-2; no clear D. The germline CDR1 and CDR2 sequences are MGHRA and YSYEKL. CDR3 size: 22 residues. The V end was cut by 3 bases, the J end by 4 bases, with 36 bases between. CDR3 sequence: CASSHLIQSPGERTVGSYGYTF. The CDR3 bases are TGCGCCAGCAGCCATTTAATTCAGAGTCCGGGCGAGAGGACGGTGGGGAGCTATGGCTACACCTTC.

There are a few counts of this clone. This chain links TRBV11-2 with TRBJ1-6; 7 bases are a match to TRBD1. Germline CDR1 SGHAT, CDR2 FQNNGV. The CDR3 is made up of 16 amino acids. The J segment lost 6 bases and the V segment lost 0 bases, leaving 5 bases of the junction unmatched. The DNA for the CDR3 is TGTGCCAGCAGCTTAGAGCTGGGACAGCTTAATTCACCCCTCCACTTT. Its translation is CASSLELGQLNSPLHF.

J is TRBJ2-7 and V is TRBV18; D gene unclear. Trimming removed 2 bases from V and 3 bases from J, with 14 bases in between. Germline V gene data show CDR1 as KGHSH and CDR2 as LQKENI. The CDR3 has 15 amino acids. CDR3 DNA: TGTGCCAGCTCACCAGTTCAGGAAAGAAGCTACGAGCAGTACTTC. The encoded protein is CASSPVQERSYEQYF.

The V and J genes are TRBV6-6 and TRBJ1-5, with 10 bases lining up with TRBD1. V gave up 7 bases and J gave up 7 bases; unmatched junction bases: 10. The CDR3 contains 15 residues. CDR1 and CDR2 (germline): MNHNY, SVGAGI (reference sequence). The CDR3 bases are TGTGCCAGCACCACGACAGGGGGCTTCGACCAGCCCCAGCATTTT. Translating it yields CASTTTGGFDQPQHF.

The V gene is TRBV2, the J gene TRBJ2-5; D uncertain. CDR1 is SNHLY, CDR2 FYNNEI, per germline. There are 14 residues in the CDR3. V was cut by 4 bases and J by 4 bases, with 13 bases left in between. The CDR3 is CASSAESSLETQYF. The DNA of the CDR3 is TGTGCCAGCAGTGCTGAGTCGTCTTTAGAGACCCAGTACTTC.

The V call is TRBV7-3, the J call TRBJ1-1; D call uncertain. This CDR3 comprises 13 residues. Germline CDR1 and CDR2: SGHTA and FQGTGA. Trimming removed 5 bases from V and 1 base from J, with 8 bases in between. The CDR3 is CASSRQRNTEAFF. CDR3 DNA sequence: TGTGCCAGCAGCAGACAAAGGAACACTGAAGCTTTCTTT.

The chain carries TRBV4-3 and TRBJ2-1, with TRBD2 matching 11 bases. Germline V gene data show CDR1 as LGHNA and CDR2 as YSLEER. This CDR3 has 20 amino acids. V gave up 0 bases and J gave up 2 bases; unmatched junction bases: 12. CDR3 nucleotide sequence: TGCGCCAGCAGCCAAGATTGGCACCCCCCGGGACTAGCGGCCTACAATGAGCAGTTCTTC. Protein sequence: CASSQDWHPPGLAAYNEQFF.

This chain connects TRBV5-1 to TRBJ1-3, with TRBD1 matching over 7 bases. This CDR3 is 15 amino acids long. Germline assignment: CDR1 SGHRS and CDR2 YFSETQ. V gave up 3 bases and J gave up 4 bases; unmatched junction bases: 7. The DNA for the CDR3 is TGCGCCAGCAGCTCCGAAGGGGGCCTGGGAAACACCATATATTTT. Translated: CASSSEGGLGNTIYF.

The chain carries TRBV4-2 and TRBJ2-1; weak D call: TRBD2 (7 bases). CDR3 size: 19 residues. Germline V gene data show CDR1 as LGHNA and CDR2 as YNFKEQ. The germline V and J ends were trimmed by 0 bases and 0 bases, with 18 bases remaining between them. The CDR3, as DNA: TGTGCCAGCAGCCAAGAAGGCGGGGGCACATTAAGCTCCTACAATGAGCAGTTCTTC. Its protein is CASSQEGGGTLSSYNEQFF.